This TCR beta chain was found in a study of T-cell memory formation after mild COVID-19 (dated by TCRdb to the early 2020s). Describing the broader study: TCR sequence clusters from the two donors were found to be largely donor specific. The cohort comprised two young, previously healthy adult volunteers, one female and one male. T-cell clones expanding and contracting after mild COVID-19 in a couple of donors were tracked by longitudinal TCRalpha and TCRbeta repertoire sequencing.

Unmatched junction bases come to 6, with V trimmed by 5 bases and J by 3 bases. From its cysteine to its phenylalanine, the CDR3 spans 15 amino acids. Only the CDR3 DNA stays, 45 bases, in frame from base 1. The instrument was an Illumina NovaSeq 6000. TCRalpha and TCRbeta cDNA libraries were constructed by 5'RACE with constant-segment primers, with sample barcodes and unique molecular identifiers being introduced. RNA was extracted from every sample with Trizol reagent. Library amplification was performed in two PCR steps, and a second sample barcode and Illumina TruSeq adapters were introduced in the second step. Sequencing of the libraries was done on an Illumina NovaSeq, producing 2 x 150 bp paired-end reads. The authors' pipeline ran thus. With migec v1.2.7, reads were demultiplexed and then collapsed into UMI-guided consensus sequences. Using mixcr v2.1.11, UMI consensuses were aligned to TRA and TRB V and J templates and then assembled into clonotypes. Expanded or contracted clonotypes were those called significant by both edgeR and NoisET, with noise models trained on biological replicates. For edgeR calls, the thresholds were a false discovery rate-adjusted p below 0.01 and a log2 fold-change of 1. As an exploratory analysis of dynamics, PCA with hierarchical clustering was applied to max-normalized trajectories of the 1000 most abundant clonotypes. The CD4 or CD8 phenotype of responding clones was assigned using the separately sequenced CD4+ and CD8+ repertoires. In-frame beta chains were kept once TCRdb had trimmed the public reads at Q25 with fastp and called clones with MiXCR. Rows are unified per CDR3 protein, each entry keeping the most common DNA and genes. Clone size and V and J calls follow TCRdb, not the original study. The sample records 400,000 or so distinct CDR3 sequences, about 20% of which are singletons. About 8.8% of the sample is taken by the ten largest.

PBMCs were isolated by Ficoll-Paque density gradient centrifugation. On this clonotype itself: The antigen it binds to is not known. The sample holds no much larger clone one base away, and base qualities are not on file.

What the research found in general, with its limitations: Only a couple of mild cases were covered by the study, and larger cohorts that include severe cases with pre-infection samples were considered necessary. Some responding clones were detected in pre-infection memory, which suggested that pre-existing cross-reactive memory T cells had joined the SARS-CoV-2 response. Contracting CD4+ clones turned up mainly in the CM and EM memory subsets, whereas EMRA was where CD8+ clones were enriched. Clones that contracted from day 15 to 85 showed balanced CD4/CD8 phenotypes, whereas a second wave of clones that expanded from day 15 to 37 leaned towards CD4+. Whether the second-wave clones peaking on day 37 were SARS-CoV-2 specific was not confirmed.

The V and J genes are TRBV12-3 or TRBV12-4 and TRBJ1-5; the central 8 bases match TRBD1. The sequenced sample consisted of PBMCs or a T cell subset sorted from them (not recorded which). The clonotype was recovered from an adult woman who had mild COVID-19 (a few samples of this study predate the infection). The sample titles of this study are shuffled in the database, so cell type and time point are left out; the donor was told from shared clones. CDR3 reads: CASSMGQAVNQPQHF. The DNA sequence reads TGTGCCAGCAGTATGGGACAGGCAGTCAATCAGCCCCAGCATTTT.